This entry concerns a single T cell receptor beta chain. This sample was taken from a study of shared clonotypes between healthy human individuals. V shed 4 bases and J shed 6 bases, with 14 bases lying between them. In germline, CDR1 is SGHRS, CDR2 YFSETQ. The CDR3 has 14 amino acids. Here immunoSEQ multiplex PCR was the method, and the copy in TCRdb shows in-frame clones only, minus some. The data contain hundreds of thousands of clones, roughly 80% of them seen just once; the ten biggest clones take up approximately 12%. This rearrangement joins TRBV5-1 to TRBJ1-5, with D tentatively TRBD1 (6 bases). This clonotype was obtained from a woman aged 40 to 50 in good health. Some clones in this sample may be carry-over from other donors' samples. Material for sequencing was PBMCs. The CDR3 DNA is TGCGCCAGCAGCCCCCAAGGGGGTAGTCAGCCCCAGCATTTT. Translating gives CASSPQGGSQPQHF.